These T cell receptor beta chains were read from a single sample in a study of blood T cell repertoires in COVID-19. The method was immunoSEQ multiplex PCR; TCRdb's version includes in-frame clones alone and lacks a portion of them. The sample lists some 130,000 clones; around nine tenths were seen once. The sequencing input was peripheral blood. Receptors originate from a man aged 50 to 59 with active COVID-19. The CDR3 runs from the conserved cysteine through the conserved F or W. A D gene is named only where the DNA matches it firmly. Clone size is stated in some rows and not others, as once, few, many or a class when expanded.

j_gene: TRBJ1-6; v_gene: TRBV9; d_gene: .; abundance: .; CDR3aa: CASSVRGGYSPLHF; CDR3nt: TGTGCCAGCAGCGTAAGGGGAGGTTATTCACCCCTCCACTTT
j_gene: TRBJ2-2; v_gene: TRBV7-9; d_gene: .; abundance: once; CDR3aa: CASSVGVGTGGELFF; CDR3nt: TGTGCCAGCAGCGTCGGAGTCGGGACTGGGGGGGAGCTGTTTTTT
j_gene: TRBJ2-1; v_gene: TRBV7-2; d_gene: TRBD2; abundance: .; CDR3aa: CASDRLAGVSEEQFF; CDR3nt: TGTGCCAGCGACAGACTAGCGGGAGTATCGGAGGAGCAGTTCTTC
j_gene: TRBJ2-5; v_gene: TRBV2; d_gene: .; abundance: .; CDR3aa: CASEYRVRETQYF; CDR3nt: TGTGCCAGCGAATACAGGGTGAGGGAGACCCAGTACTTC
j_gene: TRBJ2-2; v_gene: TRBV13; d_gene: TRBD2; abundance: once; CDR3aa: CASSLGHFSGSTGELFF; CDR3nt: TGTGCCAGCAGCTTAGGCCATTTTAGCGGGAGCACCGGGGAGCTGTTTTTT
j_gene: TRBJ1-1; v_gene: TRBV27; d_gene: .; abundance: .; CDR3aa: CASSLSRNTEAFF; CDR3nt: TGTGCCAGCAGTTTATCCCGGAACACTGAAGCTTTCTTT
j_gene: TRBJ2-1; v_gene: TRBV19; d_gene: TRBD2; abundance: .; CDR3aa: CASRGVASGGEQFF; CDR3nt: TGTGCCAGTAGGGGGGTGGCTAGCGGCGGGGAGCAGTTCTTC
j_gene: TRBJ2-5; v_gene: TRBV18; d_gene: .; abundance: .; CDR3aa: CASSLSPPGRETQYF; CDR3nt: TGTGCCAGCTCACTTTCCCCTCCGGGGAGAGAGACCCAGTACTTC
j_gene: TRBJ2-3; v_gene: TRBV6-5; d_gene: .; abundance: .; CDR3aa: CASSYSRGDTQYF; CDR3nt: TGTGCCAGCAGTTACTCGAGAGGAGATACGCAGTATTTT
j_gene: TRBJ2-3; v_gene: TRBV5-1; d_gene: TRBD2; abundance: .; CDR3aa: CASSTGRTSGVTDTQYF; CDR3nt: TGCGCCAGCAGCACTGGGAGGACTAGCGGGGTCACAGATACGCAGTATTTT
j_gene: TRBJ2-3; v_gene: TRBV5-1; d_gene: TRBD2; abundance: .; CDR3aa: CASSSGTSGGDTQYF; CDR3nt: TGCGCCAGCAGCAGCGGGACTAGCGGGGGAGATACGCAGTATTTT
j_gene: TRBJ1-2; v_gene: TRBV23-1; d_gene: TRBD1; abundance: .; CDR3aa: CASKDLRDRGFSYGYTF; CDR3nt: TGCGCCAGCAAAGACCTCCGGGACAGGGGATTTTCCTATGGCTACACCTTC
j_gene: TRBJ2-3; v_gene: TRBV6-5; d_gene: .; abundance: .; CDR3aa: CASTRQNTDTQYF; CDR3nt: TGTGCCAGCACGAGACAGAACACAGATACGCAGTATTTT
j_gene: TRBJ2-1; v_gene: TRBV5-6; d_gene: TRBD2; abundance: .; CDR3aa: CASSLLPAGGNNEQFF; CDR3nt: TGTGCCAGCAGCTTGTTGCCGGCGGGAGGGAACAATGAGCAGTTCTTC
j_gene: TRBJ1-3; v_gene: TRBV6-5; d_gene: TRBD1; abundance: .; CDR3aa: CASKPGQISGNTIYF; CDR3nt: TGTGCCAGCAAGCCGGGACAGATCTCTGGAAACACCATATATTTT
j_gene: TRBJ1-2; v_gene: TRBV7-8; d_gene: TRBD1; abundance: .; CDR3aa: CASSDRGFYGYTF; CDR3nt: TGTGCCAGCAGCGACAGGGGATTCTATGGCTACACCTTC
j_gene: TRBJ2-1; v_gene: TRBV7-5; d_gene: .; abundance: .; CDR3aa: CARSLKNLAGGHNEQFF; CDR3nt: TGTGCCAGAAGCTTAAAGAACCTAGCGGGGGGGCACAATGAGCAGTTCTTC
j_gene: TRBJ2-7; v_gene: TRBV24-1; d_gene: .; abundance: .; CDR3aa: CATSDEGGEQYF; CDR3nt: TGTGCCACCAGTGATGAGGGCGGCGAGCAGTACTTC
j_gene: TRBJ2-1; v_gene: TRBV30; d_gene: TRBD2; abundance: .; CDR3aa: CAWTQAGVGNEQFF; CDR3nt: TGTGCCTGGACGCAGGCGGGAGTCGGCAATGAGCAGTTCTTC
j_gene: TRBJ1-3; v_gene: TRBV2; d_gene: .; abundance: .; CDR3aa: CASSRRDSGNTIYF; CDR3nt: TGTGCCAGCAGTCGACGGGACTCTGGAAACACCATATATTTT
j_gene: TRBJ1-4; v_gene: TRBV6-5; d_gene: .; abundance: .; CDR3aa: CASRDRGGANEKLFF; CDR3nt: TGTGCCAGCAGAGATCGAGGGGGGGCGAATGAAAAACTGTTTTTT
j_gene: TRBJ1-1; v_gene: TRBV6-5; d_gene: TRBD1; abundance: once; CDR3aa: CASRGQGGNTEAFF; CDR3nt: TGTGCCAGCAGGGGACAGGGAGGGAACACTGAAGCTTTCTTT
j_gene: TRBJ1-4; v_gene: TRBV9; d_gene: .; abundance: .; CDR3aa: CASSVELQATNEKLFF; CDR3nt: TGTGCCAGCAGCGTAGAGTTGCAGGCAACTAATGAAAAACTGTTTTTT
j_gene: TRBJ1-2; v_gene: TRBV2; d_gene: .; abundance: .; CDR3aa: CASSGSGSDGYTF; CDR3nt: TGTGCCAGCAGTGGCTCGGGTTCGGATGGCTACACCTTC
j_gene: TRBJ2-7; v_gene: TRBV12-5; d_gene: TRBD1; abundance: .; CDR3aa: CASGFRDSYEQYF; CDR3nt: TGTGCTAGTGGTTTCCGGGACAGCTACGAGCAGTACTTC
j_gene: TRBJ2-2; v_gene: TRBV11-3; d_gene: .; abundance: .; CDR3aa: CASSLSRTGELFF; CDR3nt: TGTGCCAGCAGCTTAAGCCGCACCGGGGAGCTGTTTTTT
j_gene: TRBJ1-4; v_gene: TRBV19; d_gene: TRBD1; abundance: .; CDR3aa: CASSIVRTGGNEKLFF; CDR3nt: TGTGCCAGTAGTATAGTTCGGACAGGGGGGAATGAAAAACTGTTTTTT
j_gene: TRBJ2-1; v_gene: TRBV14; d_gene: .; abundance: .; CDR3aa: CASSQDPGYNEQFF; CDR3nt: TGTGCCAGCAGCCAAGATCCAGGGTACAATGAGCAGTTCTTC
j_gene: TRBJ2-5; v_gene: TRBV19; d_gene: TRBD2; abundance: .; CDR3aa: CASSTRTSGGRETQYF; CDR3nt: TGTGCCAGTAGTACACGGACTAGCGGGGGCCGAGAGACCCAGTACTTC
j_gene: TRBJ2-7; v_gene: TRBV12-3/TRBV12-4; d_gene: .; abundance: once; CDR3aa: CASSLLKGGEQYF; CDR3nt: TGTGCCAGCAGTCTCTTAAAAGGGGGTGAGCAGTACTTC
j_gene: TRBJ1-1; v_gene: TRBV6-5; d_gene: TRBD1; abundance: .; CDR3aa: CASSRSRQGSEAFF; CDR3nt: TGTGCCAGCAGTCGCTCGAGACAGGGATCTGAAGCTTTCTTT
j_gene: TRBJ2-2; v_gene: TRBV3-1/TRBV3-2; d_gene: .; abundance: .; CDR3aa: CASSQEGGGFGELFF; CDR3nt: TGTGCCAGCAGCCAAGAAGGGGGAGGGTTCGGGGAGCTGTTTTTT
j_gene: TRBJ1-2; v_gene: TRBV2; d_gene: .; abundance: .; CDR3aa: CASNGRNHYGYTF; CDR3nt: TGTGCCAGCAATGGCAGGAACCACTATGGCTACACCTTC
j_gene: TRBJ2-3; v_gene: TRBV5-8; d_gene: TRBD2; abundance: .; CDR3aa: CASMEGGPGGLDTQYF; CDR3nt: TGTGCCAGCATGGAGGGAGGGCCGGGAGGGCTTGATACGCAGTATTTT